A selection of T cell receptor beta chains follows, all from one sample in a study of cytomegalovirus exposure and HLA in healthy donors. Repertoires were generated with immunoSEQ multiplex PCR, while TCRdb's copy carries only in-frame clones and drops some. The table includes 200,000 to 250,000 clones, approximately 83% detected once. Material for sequencing was PBMCs. The receptors derive from a girl between 10 and 17 years old in good health and CMV-seronegative. CDR3s include the opening cysteine and the closing phenylalanine or tryptophan. The D gene is left open where the match is weak.

>-|14|TRBV2
CASSEQGDIRGQYF
>TRBD1|16|TRBV28
CASSSTSPRGLNGYTF
>-|13|TRBV5-1
CASSLGSGTEAFF
>-|15|TRBV28
CASSLAPTSNYEQYF
>TRBD2|15|TRBV6-1
CASSEVAGGQETQYF
>-|17|TRBV10-3
CAISESGTGPRAGGYTF
>TRBD2|14|TRBV15
CATSREVREGEQYF
>TRBD1|15|TRBV5-4
CASSRPGQGGTEAFF
>-|13|TRBV5-4
CASSSSTTETQYF
>TRBD1|17|TRBV5-1
CASSLGAGGAGNTEAFF
>-|15|TRBV27
CASSGADTGNYGYTF
>TRBD2|17|TRBV7-6
CASSLETPTSGRKTQYF
>TRBD2|18|TRBV28
CASSLGPRSLADGDTQYF
>TRBD2|15|TRBV7-2
CASSSLYGGTGELFF
>-|14|TRBV19
CASSNNRAGDEQYF
>TRBD2|16|TRBV6-5
CASSFTSGYASYEQYF
>TRBD1|14|TRBV7-2
CASTLSGTVRGYTF
>-|12|TRBV6-5
CASSGGGTEAFF
>TRBD2|14|TRBV27
CASSLLASGSERYF
>-|15|TRBV28
CASSLITTGDEKLFF
>-|16|TRBV28
CASTVQGPATNEKLFF
>-|14|TRBV23-1
CATPRQPLAREQFF
>-|15|TRBV5-1
CASSSGGVSYNEQFF
>-|12|TRBV6-1
CASSPLVNEQYF
>-|15|TRBV6-5
CASSYSRGAGQPQHF
>TRBD1|17|TRBV11-2
CASSARGLTGGFYEQYF
>TRBD2|15|TRBV4-3
CASSQWEGGTGELFF